The next 20 T cell receptor beta chains were all read from a single sample in a study of control samples from healthy donors and cancer patients. Libraries were prepared by immunoSEQ multiplex PCR; TCRdb keeps only in-frame clonotypes and omits some of them. The sample includes fewer than 200,000 clones, approximately 94% of them seen just once. Input material: blood. Receptors were obtained from a man younger than 40 in good health.

The chain has TRBV7-8 and TRBJ1-5, with TRBD1 matching over 12 bases. The J segment lost 5 bases and the V segment lost 5 bases, leaving 7 bases of the junction unmatched. Germline CDR1 is SGHVS and CDR2 is FQNEAQ. The CDR3 covers 16 residues. As DNA, the CDR3 is TGTGCCAGCAGCCCAACCGGGACAGGGGGCTATCAGCCCCAGCATTTT. Its translation: CASSPTGTGGYQPQHF. Using reference TRBV7-8 and TRBJ1-5 for the parts outside the CDR3, the full variable domain is GAGVSQSPRYKVAKRGQDVALRCDPISGHVSLFWYQQALGQGPEFLTYFQNEAQLDKSGLPSDRFFAERPEGSVSTLKIQRTQQEDSAVYLCASSPTGTGGYQPQHFGDGTRLSIL.

This chain connects TRBV7-2 to TRBJ1-3; possible D gene TRBD1, 5 bases. Germline-derived CDR1 and CDR2 are SGHTA and FQGNSA. Trimming took off 2 bases at V and 2 bases at J, with 19 bases between the two ends. The CDR3 is 18 amino acids. CDR3 coding DNA: TGTGCCAGCAGCTTACAGTCAGGGAAGGGCATACCTGGAAACACCATATATTTT. Its protein product is CASSLQSGKGIPGNTIYF.

The chain recombines TRBV20-1 with TRBJ2-1; D is uncertain. This CDR3 is 11 amino acids long. Germline-derived CDR1 and CDR2 are DFQATT and SNEGSKA (reference sequence). The ends were cut back, 3 bases at V and 10 bases at J, with 10 bases in the middle. DNA for the CDR3: TGCAGTGCTAGGGGATCCGGGGAGCAGTTCTTC. Protein sequence: CSARGSGEQFF.

The chain couples TRBV6-5 to TRBJ1-2; D gene uncertain. CDR3 length: 14 residues. V was cut by 0 bases and J by 4 bases, with 9 bases left in between. In germline, CDR1 is MNHEY, CDR2 SVGAGI. The CDR3 DNA reads TGTGCCAGCAGTTACTCTCCCCAGAGCTATGGCTACACCTTC. This gives the protein CASSYSPQSYGYTF.

This rearrangement joins TRBV2 to TRBJ1-1; weak D call: TRBD1 (5 bases). The germline V gene encodes CDR1 SNHLY and CDR2 FYNNEI. The CDR3 runs to 14 residues. The V and J ends lost 7 bases and 3 bases respectively, with 15 bases between them. CDR3 amino acids: CASTGTPSDTEAFF. Written as DNA, the CDR3 is TGTGCCAGCACTGGGACCCCCTCGGACACTGAAGCTTTCTTT. Using reference TRBV2 and TRBJ1-1 for the parts outside the CDR3, the full variable domain is EPEVTQTPSHQVTQMGQEVILRCVPISNHLYFYWYRQILGQKVEFLVSFYNNEISEKSEIFDDQFSVERPDGSNFTLKIRSTKLEDSAMYFCASTGTPSDTEAFFGQGTRLTVV.

The V call is TRBV19, the J call TRBJ2-1; TRBD1 is a possible D gene (6 bases). Trimming cost V 1 base and J 4 bases, with 14 bases left between them. The CDR3 runs to 16 residues. CDR1 LNHDA and CDR2 SQIVND come from the germline V gene (reference sequence). CDR3 bases: TGTGCCAGTAGTATAGGCCGACAGGCTATTTACAATGAGCAGTTCTTC. Translated: CASSIGRQAIYNEQFF.

The chain couples TRBV19 to TRBJ1-6; 9 bases map to TRBD1. CDR3 length equals 15 residues. J lost 10 bases, V lost 4 bases, and 8 bases had no gene match. CDR1 and CDR2 from the germline V gene are LNHDA and SQIVND (reference sequence). CDR3 protein: CASSTGQGKRSPLHF. DNA of the CDR3: TGTGCCAGTAGTACGGGACAGGGAAAGAGATCACCCCTCCACTTT.

The chain couples TRBV19 to TRBJ1-2; no clear D. The ends were cut back, 1 base at V and 1 base at J, with 7 bases in the middle. CDR3 length: 14 amino acids. Germline lookup yields CDR1 LNHDA and CDR2 SQIVND (reference sequence). Here the CDR3 reads CASSIGAINYGYTF. Here the CDR3 DNA reads TGTGCCAGTAGTATAGGGGCGATTAACTATGGCTACACCTTC.

This chain uses TRBV5-1 with TRBJ1-5; possibly TRBD1 for D (5 bases). Germline loops: CDR1 SGHRS, CDR2 YFSETQ. The CDR3 is made up of 14 amino acids. V lost 2 bases to trimming and J lost 6 bases, with 12 bases between them. The CDR3 is CASSLTGQGQPQHF. CDR3 in DNA: TGCGCCAGCAGCTTAACAGGCCAAGGTCAGCCCCAGCATTTT. Complete variable domain (other parts from reference TRBV5-1 and TRBJ1-5): KAGVTQTPRYLIKTRGQQVTLSCSPISGHRSVSWYQQTPGQGLQFLFEYFSETQRNKGNFPGRFSGRQFSNSRSEMNVSTLELGDSALYLCASSLTGQGQPQHFGDGTRLSIL.

This sequence joins TRBV7-2 and TRBJ1-2; TRBD1 aligns across 9 bases. J was trimmed by 4 bases and V by 2 bases; bases with no gene match: 5. The length of the CDR3 is 15 residues. Germline CDR1 is SGHTA and CDR2 is FQGNSA. The CDR3 nucleotides are TGTGCCAGCAGCTTAACGGGACAGGGATCCTATGGCTACACCTTC. Amino acids: CASSLTGQGSYGYTF.

The chain couples TRBV12-3 or TRBV12-4 to TRBJ1-5; no clear D. The CDR3 has 13 amino acids. V dropped 6 bases and J dropped 4 bases, with 10 bases sitting between them. CDR3 protein: CASRGETNQPQHF. For the CDR3, the DNA is TGTGCCAGCAGGGGCGAGACAAATCAGCCCCAGCATTTT.

The chain employs TRBV30 and TRBJ2-7; 7 bases agree with TRBD1. CDR3 length equals 12 residues. Unmatched junction bases numbered 6, after V lost 1 base and J lost 9 bases. Germline V gene sequence: CDR1 GTSNPN, CDR2 SVGIG (reference sequence). CDR3 sequence: CAWSASTGRQYF. The CDR3 DNA follows: TGTGCCTGGAGTGCCTCGACAGGGAGGCAGTACTTC.

The chain employs TRBV4-3 and TRBJ1-2; TRBD1 might be the D (5 bases). The CDR3 is 16 amino acids. Germline V lookup: CDR1 LGHNA, CDR2 YSLEER. V was cut by 0 bases and J by 1 base, with 12 bases left in between. This CDR3 reads CASSQDWGSFNYGYTF. The CDR3 DNA reads as TGCGCCAGCAGCCAAGATTGGGGCAGCTTTAACTATGGCTACACCTTC.

The gene calls are TRBV3-1 (or the pseudogene TRBV3-2) and TRBJ1-6; 7 bases match TRBD1. Germline V gene data show CDR1 as LGHDT and CDR2 as YNNKEL (reference sequence). The CDR3 loop spans 15 amino acids. J lost 4 bases, V lost 3 bases, and 3 bases had no gene match. CDR3 coding DNA: TGTGCCAGCAGCCAGGGGGGACAGTATAATTCACCCCTCCACTTT. Amino acids: CASSQGGQYNSPLHF.

The rearrangement uses TRBV27 and TRBJ1-1; unclear D gene. The CDR3 has 13 residues. V was clipped by 2 bases and J by 0 bases, with 4 bases between them. Per germline, CDR1 MNHEY and CDR2 SMNVEV (reference sequence). CDR3 sequence (DNA): TGTGCCAGCAGTTTACGCCTGAACACTGAAGCTTTCTTT. Its translation: CASSLRLNTEAFF.

The J gene is TRBJ2-1, the V gene TRBV19, with TRBD2 identical over 12 bases. Germline trimming cut 7 bases from V and 4 bases from J; bases unmatched to any gene: 2. Germline lookup yields CDR1 LNHDA and CDR2 SQIVND (reference sequence). The CDR3 extends over 14 amino acids. The CDR3 bases are TGTGCCAGTACAGGACTAGCGGGATACAATGAGCAGTTCTTC. It yields the protein CASTGLAGYNEQFF.

Only one count was recorded for this clone. The rearrangement uses TRBV19 and TRBJ1-4; TRBD1 might be the D (5 bases). CDR1 is LNHDA and CDR2 is SQIVND in the germline V gene (reference sequence). The CDR3 runs to 15 residues. Trimming removed 1 base at V and 8 bases at J, with 14 bases between. CDR3 coding DNA: TGTGCCAGTAGTATAGGGGGGGGTAGGCCGGAAAAACTGTTTTTT. It codes for CASSIGGGRPEKLFF.

CDR3 DNA: TGTGCCAGCAGCTTGGCAAGTGAGCCGGAGCAGTACTTC. The encoded protein is CASSLASEPEQYF. J is TRBJ2-7 and V is TRBV5-4; D gene ambiguous. This CDR3 comprises 13 residues. Germline V gives CDR1 SGHNT, CDR2 YYREEE (reference sequence). Trimming shortened V by 0 bases and J by 7 bases, and 11 bases separated the two germline ends.

Here the CDR3 reads CSVEDSYSGNTIYF. In nucleotides, the CDR3 is TGCAGCGTTGAAGACAGTTACTCTGGAAACACCATATATTTT. V is TRBV29-1 and J is TRBJ1-3; no firm D call. Germline lookup yields CDR1 SQVTM and CDR2 ANQGSEA. V was shortened by 0 bases and J by 0 bases, with 6 bases between the two germline ends. This CDR3 contains 14 residues.

V is TRBV7-2 and J is TRBJ2-7; 9 bases fit TRBD1. V dropped 1 base and J dropped 1; count of bases not matched to a gene: 2. This CDR3 is 15 amino acids long. Germline V CDR1 and CDR2: SGHTA, FQGNSA. CDR3: CASSLVGQGSYEQYF. The DNA of the CDR3 is TGTGCCAGCAGCTTAGTGGGACAGGGATCCTACGAGCAGTACTTC. The full variable domain, rest sourced from reference TRBV7-2 and TRBJ2-7, is GAGVSQSPSNKVTEKGKDVELRCDPISGHTALYWYRQSLGQGLEFLIYFQGNSAPDKSGLPSDRFSAERTGGSVSTLTIQRTQQEDSAVYLCASSLVGQGSYEQYFGPGTRLTVT.